This passage covers 27 T cell receptor beta chains from one sample sequenced in a study of PD-1 blockade in classical Hodgkin lymphoma (dated by TCRdb to 2018 to 2020). Libraries were built with the immunoSEQ multiplex PCR assay. TCRdb mirrors the immuneACCESS table, restricted to in-frame sequences. Some clones are absent from its copies; in checked studies, under half trace to an unresolved V gene, and the reason for the others is unknown. The sample table contains some 93,000 clones; only one count was recorded for roughly 89% of them. About 10% of the sample is taken by the ten largest. What the time point label conveys for this sample: cycle 2 day 1 (C2D1) of nivolumab. Every trial patient had relapsed following autologous stem cell transplantation, and prior brentuximab vedotin exposure was what differed among cohorts A, B and C. The material was peripheral blood mononuclear cells (PBMCs), obtained before the second cycle of nivolumab. These receptors were obtained from a human donor with classical Hodgkin lymphoma.

The chain is built from TRBV28 and TRBJ1-4; D is unresolved. The CDR3 is 14 residues long. Germline V CDR1 and CDR2: MDHEN, SYDVKM. V lost 3 bases and J lost 8, with 13 bases in between. This chain's CDR3 is CASSFSAGSEKLFF. For the CDR3, the DNA is TGTGCCAGCAGTTTTTCCGCGGGTTCGGAAAAACTGTTTTTT.

V is TRBV2 and J is TRBJ2-1, with D uncertain. The germline V gene has CDR1 SNHLY and CDR2 FYNNEI. Trimming pared 5 bases from V and 5 bases from J, leaving 7 bases between. CDR3 length: 12 amino acids. CDR3 DNA: TGTGCCAGCAGTTTCTCGGACAATGAGCAGTTCTTC. Its protein product is CASSFSDNEQFF.

V is TRBV28 and J is TRBJ2-7; D ambiguous. Germline V lookup: CDR1 MDHEN, CDR2 SYDVKM. The CDR3 consists of 13 residues. The V end lost 6 bases, the J end lost 2 bases, and 11 bases lay between the germline ends. For the CDR3, the DNA is TGTGCCAGCAGCGTGGGGATTACCTACGAGCAGTACTTC. It is translated as CASSVGITYEQYF.

This chain joins TRBV7-8 and TRBJ2-2; TRBD2 aligns across 8 bases. After removal of 6 bases from V and 5 bases from J, the junction contained 5 bases not matched to a gene. The CDR3 length is 14 residues. Germline V gives CDR1 SGHVS, CDR2 FQNEAQ. This chain's CDR3 is CASRLRGETGELFF. CDR3 nucleotides: TGTGCCAGCAGGTTGCGGGGGGAGACCGGGGAGCTGTTTTTT. The entire variable domain, with the rest obtained from reference TRBV7-8 and TRBJ2-2, is as follows: GAGVSQSPRYKVAKRGQDVALRCDPISGHVSLFWYQQALGQGPEFLTYFQNEAQLDKSGLPSDRFFAERPEGSVSTLKIQRTQQEDSAVYLCASRLRGETGELFFGEGSRLTVL.

This CDR3 reads CATGTGSFSYEQYF. The CDR3 DNA reads as TGTGCCACCGGGACAGGGTCTTTCTCCTACGAGCAGTACTTC. The chain recombines TRBV6-1 with TRBJ2-7, with 9 bases identical to TRBD1. V lost 10 bases, J lost 0 bases, and 7 bases stayed unmatched. CDR3 size: 14 residues. Germline V gene data show CDR1 as MNHNS and CDR2 as SASEGT.

There are a few counts of this clone. J is TRBJ2-2 and V is TRBV7-3; 8 nucleotides match TRBD2. Losses at the gene ends were 2 bases for V and 7 bases for J; bases not matched to a gene: 3. The CDR3 consists of 14 residues. Germline values: CDR1 SGHTA, CDR2 FQGTGA. CDR3 amino acids: CASSLAGGSGELFF. DNA of the CDR3: TGTGCCAGCAGCTTAGCGGGAGGCAGCGGGGAGCTGTTTTTT.

The rearrangement links TRBV7-6 to TRBJ2-1, with 12 bases aligning to TRBD2. With 0 bases clipped from V and 7 bases from J, the junction kept 4 bases outside the gene matches. The germline V gene has CDR1 SGHVS and CDR2 FNYEAQ. This CDR3 comprises 16 residues. In DNA form, the CDR3 reads TGTGCCAGCAGCTTAGCGGCTAGCGGGGGGGCGAATGAGCAGTTCTTC. Encoded protein: CASSLAASGGANEQFF.

The chain carries TRBV19 and TRBJ2-1; no clear D. The CDR3 is 12 amino acids. CDR1 and CDR2 (germline): LNHDA, SQIVND (reference sequence). V was trimmed by 5 bases and J by 12 bases, leaving 14 bases between them. DNA for the CDR3: TGTGCCAGTAGTGACGTTCGCATAGGGCAGTTCTTC. Protein sequence: CASSDVRIGQFF.

V usage is TRBV7-9 and J usage is TRBJ1-1; D unresolved. The CDR3 runs to 14 residues. Germline V gives CDR1 SEHNR, CDR2 FQNEAQ (reference sequence). The ends were cut back, 8 bases at V and 7 bases at J, with 20 bases in the middle. The chain's CDR3 is CASASPAATFEAFF. As DNA, the CDR3 is TGTGCCAGCGCCAGCCCGGCCGCTACATTTGAAGCTTTCTTT.

J is TRBJ1-4 and V is TRBV6-6, with D unresolved. This CDR3 is built from 15 residues. Trimming took off 2 bases at V and 6 bases at J, with 13 bases between the two ends. The germline CDR1 and CDR2 sequences are MNHNY and SVGAGI (reference sequence). The CDR3: CASSYTQPRHEKLFF. CDR3 in DNA: TGTGCCAGCAGTTACACGCAGCCAAGACATGAAAAACTGTTTTTT.

V is TRBV6-1 and J is TRBJ1-5, with TRBD1 as a possible D gene (5 bases). V gave up 4 bases and J gave up 0 bases, with 7 bases separating them. Germline CDR1 is MNHNS and CDR2 is SASEGT. CDR3 length: 14 residues. The CDR3 nucleotides read TGTGCCAGCAGTGGACAGTATAGCAATCAGCCCCAGCATTTT. This translates into CASSGQYSNQPQHF.

This chain links TRBV2 with TRBJ1-1; D unclear. V lost 6 bases and J 5 bases, leaving 13 bases between the germline ends. The CDR3 length is 13 residues. The V gene's germline CDR1 is SNHLY and CDR2 FYNNEI. CDR3 in DNA: TGTGCCAGCAGGGCGGACTGGGCAACTGAAGCTTTCTTT. It yields the protein CASRADWATEAFF.

V and J are TRBV10-2 and TRBJ2-7; TRBD2 matches 7 bases. CDR3 length: 13 amino acids. CDR1 and CDR2 (germline): WSHSY, SAAADI. V dropped 2 bases and J dropped 3; count of bases not matched to a gene: 1. The DNA of the CDR3 is TGCGCCAGCAGTGAGCAGCGGGGCTACGAGCAGTACTTC. This gives the protein CASSEQRGYEQYF.

The chain joins TRBV6-1 to TRBJ2-6; 8 bases map to TRBD2. Unmatched junction bases numbered 3, after V lost 0 bases and J lost 2 bases. Looked up from germline, CDR1 is MNHNS and CDR2 is SASEGT. The length of the CDR3 is 17 residues. The CDR3 loop is CASSEARTSPGANVLTF. The CDR3 DNA reads TGTGCCAGCAGTGAAGCGAGGACTAGCCCTGGGGCCAACGTCCTGACTTTC.

The chain has TRBV18 and TRBJ2-1, with 7 bases that match TRBD1. This CDR3 comprises 16 residues. The junction had 8 bases not matched to a gene; V was cut back by 6 bases and J by 0 bases. Germline CDR1 reads KGHSH; CDR2 reads LQKENI. CDR3 sequence (DNA): TGTGCCAGCTCTCCAAACCGGGACAGCTCCTACAATGAGCAGTTCTTC. This codes for CASSPNRDSSYNEQFF.

This clone was recorded a few times. The V call is TRBV20-1, the J call TRBJ1-1; no clear D gene. Germline V gene lookup returns CDR1 DFQATT and CDR2 SNEGSKA (reference sequence). The V end lost 2 bases, the J end lost 5 bases, and 6 bases lay between the germline ends. The CDR3 loop spans 11 amino acids. CDR3: CSARKATEAFF. CDR3 sequence (DNA): TGCAGTGCTAGAAAAGCGACTGAAGCTTTCTTT.

In the case of this clone: Distinct nucleotide sequences in the sample also encode this CDR3. V is TRBV13 and J is TRBJ1-3; D is ambiguous. Germline CDR1 reads PRHDT; CDR2 reads FYEKMQ (reference sequence). Trimming shortened V by 4 bases and J by 3 bases, and 7 bases separated the two germline ends. This CDR3 contains 13 residues. CDR3 in DNA: TGTGCCAGCAGCTCGGGGATTGGAAACACCATATATTTT. As protein: CASSSGIGNTIYF.

The chain combines TRBV4-1 with TRBJ2-5; D is unresolved. The CDR3 runs to 14 residues. V lost 0 bases and J 2 bases, leaving 7 bases between the germline ends. Germline V CDR1 and CDR2: MGHRA, YSYEKL. The CDR3 here is CASSQDFLQETQYF. CDR3 bases: TGCGCCAGCAGCCAAGATTTCCTGCAAGAGACCCAGTACTTC.

The chain uses TRBV30 and TRBJ2-5; TRBD2 matches 12 bases. The CDR3 length is 17 residues. Germline CDR1 and CDR2: GTSNPN and SVGIG (reference sequence). The J segment lost 5 bases and the V segment lost 2 bases, leaving 12 bases of the junction unmatched. The CDR3 loop is CAWSFPPGLAGTETQYF. The CDR3 DNA reads as TGTGCCTGGAGTTTTCCCCCCGGACTAGCGGGAACTGAGACCCAGTACTTC. The entire variable domain, with the rest obtained from reference TRBV30 and TRBJ2-5, is as follows: SQTIHQWPATLVQPVGSPLSLECTVEGTSNPNLYWYRQAAGRGLQLLFYSVGIGQISSEVPQNLSASRPQDRQFILSSKKLLLSDSGFYLCAWSFPPGLAGTETQYFGPGTRLLVL.

The chain links TRBV27 to TRBJ2-2, with D perhaps TRBD1 (6 bases). V was shortened by 0 bases and J by 4 bases, with 6 bases between the two germline ends. Per germline, CDR1 MNHEY and CDR2 SMNVEV (reference sequence). The CDR3 covers 14 residues. This CDR3 reads CASSLSGGTGELFF. The CDR3 DNA follows: TGTGCCAGCAGTTTATCAGGGGGCACCGGGGAGCTGTTTTTT.

The chain employs TRBV6-6 and TRBJ1-4; tentatively, D is TRBD1 (5 bases). Germline V gene lookup returns CDR1 MNHNY and CDR2 SVGAGI (reference sequence). CDR3 length: 12 residues. V lost 1 base to trimming and J lost 8 bases, with 5 bases between them. The CDR3 region is CASSYWGEKLFF. CDR3 sequence (DNA): TGTGCCAGCAGTTACTGGGGCGAAAAACTGTTTTTT.

The chain employs TRBV21-1 and TRBJ2-7; no check of the table's D call, TRBD2, against the DNA was made. TRBV21-1 represents a pseudogene. The CDR3 covers 14 residues. The CDR3 sequence: CASSKRDSTYEQYF. Written as DNA, the CDR3 is TGTGCCAGCAGCAAGAGGGATAGTACCTACGAGCAGTACTTC.

The chain couples TRBV4-1 to TRBJ2-2, with 8 bases aligning to TRBD2. The length of the CDR3 is 18 residues. Unmatched junction bases numbered 10, after V lost 0 bases and J lost 4 bases. CDR1 is MGHRA, CDR2 YSYEKL, per germline. CDR3 nucleotides: TGCGCCAGCAGCCAAGATAGAGTAGCGGGGATCCCCACCGGGGAGCTGTTTTTT. Translating it yields CASSQDRVAGIPTGELFF.

The J gene is TRBJ2-7, the V gene TRBV11-2; the D is unclear. This CDR3 is 11 amino acids long. Trimming pared 1 base from V and 7 bases from J, leaving 5 bases between. Germline-derived CDR1 and CDR2 are SGHAT and FQNNGV. The CDR3 region has the DNA TGTGCCAGCAGCTTAGTGTGGGAGCAGTACTTC. It is translated as CASSLVWEQYF.

The V call is TRBV27, the J call TRBJ2-1, with TRBD2 identical over 10 bases. There are 15 residues in the CDR3. The V segment lost 6 bases and the J segment 4 bases; nucleotides outside the gene matches: 6. From germline, CDR1 is MNHEY and CDR2 SMNVEV (reference sequence). CDR3 in DNA: TGTGCCAGCAGCCCGGGGACTAGCGCTTACAATGAGCAGTTCTTC. It yields the protein CASSPGTSAYNEQFF.

This chain joins TRBV6-5 and TRBJ1-4; TRBD1 is a possible D gene (5 bases). Per germline, CDR1 MNHEY and CDR2 SVGAGI. CDR3 length: 15 amino acids. Trimming shortened V by 3 bases and J by 2 bases, and 10 bases separated the two germline ends. The CDR3 coding sequence is TGTGCCAGCAGTTATTCAGAGGGGACTAATGAAAAACTGTTTTTT. Protein: CASSYSEGTNEKLFF.

The chain's CDR3 is CASTGTAAYEQYF. CDR3 DNA sequence: TGTGCCAGCACGGGGACTGCCGCCTACGAGCAGTACTTC. The J gene is TRBJ2-7, the V gene TRBV28; weak D call: TRBD2 (6 bases). The germline V and J ends were trimmed by 7 bases and 2 bases, with 12 bases remaining between them. The germline gives CDR1 MDHEN, CDR2 SYDVKM. CDR3 length: 13 residues.